This entry features one TCR beta chain sequence. Its antigen is still unknown. The data were taken from a study of OX40 agonist ivuxolimab in advanced cancers. About the research overall: Treatment received earlier with anti-PD-1, anti-PD-L1 or anti-CTLA-4 agents was allowed, and over 30% had some.

General observations from the study: Antigen specificity was not determined for the expanded peripheral T cells. Those patients achieving a partial response at 0.1-3.0 mg/kg showed among the lowest clonal expansion. CD8+ T cells (on average) carried more expanded clones than CD4+ T cells.

TCRdb keeps only in-frame clones here, not all; method: immunoSEQ multiplex PCR. The sample carries approximately 82,000 clones, more than 80% recorded once. This sample comprised CD4+ or CD8+ T cells sorted from blood, obtained in a trial of the OX40 agonist ivuxolimab. The origin of this receptor is an adult with an advanced solid tumor such as melanoma, head and neck, liver or kidney cancer.

The CDR3 here is CASSVTPRTSGGNNEQFF. The CDR3 region has the DNA TGCGCCAGCAGCGTAACCCCCCGGACTAGCGGGGGGAACAATGAGCAGTTCTTC. The chain combines TRBV5-1 with TRBJ2-1, with 14 positions matching TRBD2. The CDR3 spans 18 residues. Germline loops: CDR1 SGHRS, CDR2 YFSETQ. V gave up 4 bases and J gave up 5 bases; unmatched junction bases: 11.